This is a list of T cell receptor beta chains from one sample in a study of blood T cell repertoires in COVID-19. Produced via immunoSEQ multiplex PCR; TCRdb's table is partial and in-frame only. This sample carries 300,000 to 450,000 clones, 85% of them seen once, and the ten largest clones take roughly 3.9%. The specimen was peripheral blood. The receptors were gathered from a woman between 18 and 29 years old with acute or convalescent COVID-19. CDR3s include the opening cysteine and the closing phenylalanine or tryptophan. The D gene is left open where the match is weak. Clone size is not always given. Where it is, it says once, few, many or a class for expanded clones.

CDR3nt: TGTGCCAGCAGCTTAGAGCGGCGGGGGGGGCATGGCTACACCTTC
CDR3aa: CASSLERRGGHGYTF
v_gene: TRBV13
abundance: .
j_gene: TRBJ1-2
d_gene: .

CDR3nt: TGTGCCAGCAGCATCCTCGGGACAGGAGAAGAGACCCAGTACTTC
CDR3aa: CASSILGTGEETQYF
v_gene: TRBV5-5
abundance: .
j_gene: TRBJ2-5
d_gene: TRBD1

CDR3nt: TGCGCCAGCAGCCGAACTAGCGGGTTACCGTTCACAGATACGCAGTATTTT
CDR3aa: CASSRTSGLPFTDTQYF
v_gene: TRBV5-1
abundance: .
j_gene: TRBJ2-3
d_gene: TRBD2

CDR3nt: TGCGCCAGCAGCTTGGCGGCGGGAGTTGTCGGGGAGCTGTTTTTT
CDR3aa: CASSLAAGVVGELFF
v_gene: TRBV5-1
abundance: .
j_gene: TRBJ2-2
d_gene: TRBD2

CDR3nt: TGTGCCAGCAGTCTCACGGGGTCGGTCTTATCTGGGGCCAACGTCCTGACTTTC
CDR3aa: CASSLTGSVLSGANVLTF
v_gene: TRBV27
abundance: .
j_gene: TRBJ2-6
d_gene: .

CDR3nt: TGTGCCAGCAGCCAAGAAAATCAGGGGGCTTACGAGCAGTACTTC
CDR3aa: CASSQENQGAYEQYF
v_gene: TRBV3-1/TRBV3-2
abundance: .
j_gene: TRBJ2-7
d_gene: TRBD1

CDR3nt: TGCGCCAGCAGCCAAGTGGGACAGCAGACATCCGACGAGCAGTACTTC
CDR3aa: CASSQVGQQTSDEQYF
v_gene: TRBV4-1
abundance: .
j_gene: TRBJ2-7
d_gene: TRBD1

CDR3nt: TGTGCCAGCAGCTTGACAGGGGGTGGGGGCTTGGCCAAAAACATTCAGTACTTC
CDR3aa: CASSLTGGGGLAKNIQYF
v_gene: TRBV3-1/TRBV3-2
abundance: .
j_gene: TRBJ2-4
d_gene: TRBD1

CDR3nt: TGTGCCAGCAGCCCCACTAGCGGGACAGTCCACGAGCAGTACTTC
CDR3aa: CASSPTSGTVHEQYF
v_gene: TRBV5-5
abundance: .
j_gene: TRBJ2-7
d_gene: TRBD2

CDR3nt: TGTGCCAGCAGTTTTACATACTCCTATAATTCACCCCTCCACTTT
CDR3aa: CASSFTYSYNSPLHF
v_gene: TRBV27
abundance: .
j_gene: TRBJ1-6
d_gene: .

CDR3nt: TGCGCCAGCAGCTTGGCAGGGGATGGCTACACCTTC
CDR3aa: CASSLAGDGYTF
v_gene: TRBV5-1
abundance: once
j_gene: TRBJ1-2
d_gene: .

CDR3nt: TGTGCCAGCAGCGATAGCGGGAGTTACAATGAGCAGTTCTTC
CDR3aa: CASSDSGSYNEQFF
v_gene: TRBV9
abundance: .
j_gene: TRBJ2-1
d_gene: TRBD2

CDR3nt: TGTGCCAGCAGTTTAACCGGGACAGCGTCAGATACGCAGTATTTT
CDR3aa: CASSLTGTASDTQYF
v_gene: TRBV6-5
abundance: .
j_gene: TRBJ2-3
d_gene: TRBD1

CDR3nt: TGCGCCAGCAGCCCGCGGACAGGGGGCCATTCTGGAAACACCATATATTTT
CDR3aa: CASSPRTGGHSGNTIYF
v_gene: TRBV5-1
abundance: .
j_gene: TRBJ1-3
d_gene: TRBD1

CDR3nt: TGTGCCAGCTCACCCACTAGCGGGAGAAGGGATGAGCAGTTCTTC
CDR3aa: CASSPTSGRRDEQFF
v_gene: TRBV18
abundance: .
j_gene: TRBJ2-1
d_gene: TRBD2

CDR3nt: TGTGCCAGCAGCGTAACAGACGAGCAGTACTTC
CDR3aa: CASSVTDEQYF
v_gene: TRBV7-8
abundance: .
j_gene: TRBJ2-7
d_gene: .

CDR3nt: TGTGCCAGCAGTTTGACAGCATTCTCCTACGAGCAGTACTTC
CDR3aa: CASSLTAFSYEQYF
v_gene: TRBV28
abundance: once
j_gene: TRBJ2-7
d_gene: .

CDR3nt: TGCGCCAGCACCCCAGGAGCGGCCATCCAAGAGACCCAGTACTTC
CDR3aa: CASTPGAAIQETQYF
v_gene: TRBV5-1
abundance: .
j_gene: TRBJ2-5
d_gene: .

CDR3nt: TGTGCCTGGGACAGCTTATATGGCTACACCTTC
CDR3aa: CAWDSLYGYTF
v_gene: TRBV30
abundance: .
j_gene: TRBJ1-2
d_gene: .

CDR3nt: TGTGCCAGCAGTTTTACTCCAAGCTCCTACAATGAGCAGTTCTTC
CDR3aa: CASSFTPSSYNEQFF
v_gene: TRBV28
abundance: once
j_gene: TRBJ2-1
d_gene: .

CDR3nt: TGCGCCAGCAGCCAAGTTTCCAGAGGGGGCCCCCCCGACGAGCAGTACTTC
CDR3aa: CASSQVSRGGPPDEQYF
v_gene: TRBV4-1
abundance: .
j_gene: TRBJ2-7
d_gene: TRBD1

CDR3nt: TGCGCCAGCAGCCCGGAACTATACCGTCTGAACACTGAAGCTTTCTTT
CDR3aa: CASSPELYRLNTEAFF
v_gene: TRBV5-1
abundance: .
j_gene: TRBJ1-1
d_gene: .

CDR3nt: TGCGCCAGCAGCTGGGGAAGAGGACTAGCGGGGTACAATGAGCAGTTCTTC
CDR3aa: CASSWGRGLAGYNEQFF
v_gene: TRBV5-1
abundance: .
j_gene: TRBJ2-1
d_gene: TRBD2

CDR3nt: TGTGCCAGCAGTTTTGGCGGGAGAAGGGGTGAGCAGTTCTTC
CDR3aa: CASSFGGRRGEQFF
v_gene: TRBV28
abundance: .
j_gene: TRBJ2-1
d_gene: TRBD2

CDR3nt: TGTGCCAGCAGCTTCCCTCGTCAGCGGGAGGGCCTGACAGATACGCAGTATTTT
CDR3aa: CASSFPRQREGLTDTQYF
v_gene: TRBV11-2
abundance: .
j_gene: TRBJ2-3
d_gene: TRBD2

CDR3nt: TGTGCCAGCTCATCCGACAGGGACGGTCGCGAGCAGTACTTC
CDR3aa: CASSSDRDGREQYF
v_gene: TRBV18
abundance: .
j_gene: TRBJ2-7
d_gene: TRBD1

CDR3nt: TGTGCCAGCAGTTTAAGACAGAACACTGAAGCTTTCTTT
CDR3aa: CASSLRQNTEAFF
v_gene: TRBV12-3/TRBV12-4
abundance: once
j_gene: TRBJ1-1
d_gene: .

CDR3nt: TGTGCCAGCAGTTGGGCGTCTAGCGGGGTATACGAGCAGTACTTC
CDR3aa: CASSWASSGVYEQYF
v_gene: TRBV28
abundance: .
j_gene: TRBJ2-7
d_gene: TRBD2

CDR3nt: TGTGCCAGCAGTGAAGCGGGGCCCCTTAGGTATCAGCCCCAGCATTTT
CDR3aa: CASSEAGPLRYQPQHF
v_gene: TRBV6-1
abundance: .
j_gene: TRBJ1-5
d_gene: .

CDR3nt: TGTGCCACCCACGAGCCGCTCTATGGCTACACCTTC
CDR3aa: CATHEPLYGYTF
v_gene: TRBV24-1
abundance: .
j_gene: TRBJ1-2
d_gene: .

CDR3nt: TGTGCCAGCAGCTCGGACAGGGGGCGCCCAGATACGCAGTATTTT
CDR3aa: CASSSDRGRPDTQYF
v_gene: TRBV7-8
abundance: once
j_gene: TRBJ2-3
d_gene: TRBD1

CDR3nt: TGTGCCAGCACCTCCAGAGGCGTTTACAATGAGCAGTTCTTC
CDR3aa: CASTSRGVYNEQFF
v_gene: TRBV28
abundance: .
j_gene: TRBJ2-1
d_gene: .

CDR3nt: TGTGCCAGCAGTTCTCAGGGGTGGAATTCACCCCTCCACTTT
CDR3aa: CASSSQGWNSPLHF
v_gene: TRBV27
abundance: .
j_gene: TRBJ1-6
d_gene: .

CDR3nt: TGTGCCAGCAGCTTAGTTCGTATGAACACTGAAGCTTTCTTT
CDR3aa: CASSLVRMNTEAFF
v_gene: TRBV11-2
abundance: .
j_gene: TRBJ1-1
d_gene: .

CDR3nt: TGTGCCAGCAGCTTGGTAGGGGGCGCGCAATATGGCTACACCTTC
CDR3aa: CASSLVGGAQYGYTF
v_gene: TRBV5-6
abundance: .
j_gene: TRBJ1-2
d_gene: TRBD1

CDR3nt: TGTGCCAGCTCACCATCGGAGGGGGCGCGGCTGTTTTTT
CDR3aa: CASSPSEGARLFF
v_gene: TRBV18
abundance: once
j_gene: TRBJ2-2
d_gene: .

CDR3nt: TGTGCCAGTAGTAATCCCCGATTGCGGGCAGTTACTAATCAGCCCCAGCATTTT
CDR3aa: CASSNPRLRAVTNQPQHF
v_gene: TRBV19
abundance: .
j_gene: TRBJ1-5
d_gene: .

CDR3nt: TGCGCCAGCAGCTTGGGGTCCCGGGGAAATGAAAAACTGTTTTTT
CDR3aa: CASSLGSRGNEKLFF
v_gene: TRBV5-1
abundance: .
j_gene: TRBJ1-4
d_gene: .

CDR3nt: TGTGCCAGCGGGGGGTTCCATGAAAAACTGTTTTTT
CDR3aa: CASGGFHEKLFF
v_gene: TRBV3-1/TRBV3-2
abundance: .
j_gene: TRBJ1-4
d_gene: .